This TCR beta chain came from a study of T cells in localized non-small cell lung cancer. Points on this clone: What it binds is not known.

The V gene's germline CDR1 is SGHTA and CDR2 FQGNSA. Unmatched junction bases numbered 2, after V lost 3 bases and J lost 2 bases. This CDR3 comprises 14 residues. Sequencing used immunoSEQ multiplex PCR; TCRdb keeps in-frame clones, though not all of them. The data hold 11,000 to 15,000 clones, with approximately 83% observed a single time. Study-wide results and caveats: Median detection of top 100 tumor clones in adjacent lung was approximately 50 clones. Heterogeneity remains possible because sequencing was limited to only one tumor region. Among blood samples, higher T cell density accompanied longer overall survival.

The specimen was peripheral blood, collected before any cancer treatment. The sequence was collected from a female donor older than 55 with stage I squamous cell lung carcinoma. The chain is built from TRBV7-2 and TRBJ2-7; 9 nucleotides align to TRBD2. The DNA for the CDR3 is TGTGCCAGCAGCTTGGTAGCGGGGGCCTACGAGCAGTACTTC. It codes for CASSLVAGAYEQYF.